This T cell receptor (beta chain) was recorded in a study of blood T cell repertoires in COVID-19. On the study more broadly: Samples taken during acute and convalescent COVID-19 were collected in the United States, Italy and Spain. PBMCs, B-cell-depleted T cells, or T cells were the source of the cDNA or gDNA that made up the material.

V shed 2 bases and J 3 bases; nucleotides not matched to a gene: 7. Germline CDR1 reads MNHEY; CDR2 reads SVGEGT. The CDR3 contains 17 residues. Original processing methods: Reference gene primers were amplified, and this amplification served to estimate nucleated cell counts. Measured with immunoSEQ multiplex PCR; TCRdb has only the in-frame clones, and not every one. V and J calls and clone size are copied from that table; D and trimming were computed from the DNA. The sample consists of about 78,000 clones, around 83% of them appearing once. The chain links TRBV6-2 or TRBV6-3 to TRBJ2-1, with TRBD2 matching over 10 bases. The TCR originated in a man in his forties or fifties with acute or convalescent COVID-19. Material for sequencing was peripheral blood. CDR3 DNA: TGTGCCAGCAGTTACCAACCGCTAGCGGGGGTCTACAATGAGCAGTTCTTC. As protein: CASSYQPLAGVYNEQFF.